The 12 T cell receptor beta chains reported below all come from one sample, sequenced in a study of early T cells in non-severe SARS-CoV-2 infection. TCRdb redid the calling of the 5' RACE reads with MiXCR, one entry per CDR3 protein. Of some 110,000 distinct CDR3 sequences detected, under 15% appear once; the ten largest clones hold 20% to 25%. The sequenced sample was whole blood. These receptors were collected from an adult who was a healthcare worker with PCR-confirmed SARS-CoV-2 infection or an uninfected control (not recorded which).

This clonotype was detected a few times. This chain links TRBV7-8 with TRBJ2-5; a weak D match, TRBD2 (6 bases). The CDR3 runs to 16 residues. In germline, CDR1 is SGHVS, CDR2 FQNEAQ. The V end was cut by 0 bases, the J end by 2 bases, with 13 bases between. Here the CDR3 reads CASSLAVGTAQETQYF. The CDR3 nucleotides are TGTGCCAGCAGCTTAGCGGTAGGGACTGCACAAGAGACCCAGTACTTC.

The V gene is TRBV5-1, the J gene TRBJ2-5; D call uncertain. CDR3 length equals 15 residues. The V gene's germline CDR1 is SGHRS and CDR2 YFSETQ. The ends were cut back, 0 bases at V and 1 base at J, with 10 bases in the middle. The CDR3 region has the DNA TGCGCCAGCAGCTTGGAGGTGACTGGCCAAGAGACCCAGTACTTC. It yields the protein CASSLEVTGQETQYF.

This clonotype has more than one count but fewer than ten. The rearrangement uses TRBV29-1 and TRBJ1-1, with TRBD1 identical over 7 bases. The germline V gene encodes CDR1 SQVTM and CDR2 ANQGSEA. The CDR3 length is 12 residues. With V trimmed by 4 bases and J by 2 bases, 1 base remained unmatched. CDR3 amino acids: CSVGGGNTEAFF. As DNA, the CDR3 is TGCAGCGTTGGAGGGGGCAACACTGAAGCTTTCTTT.

This clonotype has a handful of counts. The chain recombines TRBV20-1 with TRBJ1-2; 9 bases are a match to TRBD1. Germline CDR1 DFQATT, CDR2 SNEGSKA (reference sequence). The J segment lost 4 bases and the V segment lost 5 bases, leaving 5 bases of the junction unmatched. This CDR3 comprises 13 residues. The CDR3 DNA reads as TGCAGTGCTTGGGACAGGGAATCCTATGGCTACACCTTC. It yields the protein CSAWDRESYGYTF.

The rearrangement joins TRBV6-5 to TRBJ1-1; D is uncertain. Germline V gene lookup returns CDR1 MNHEY and CDR2 SVGAGI. This CDR3 spans 15 amino acids. Trimming stripped 0 bases from V and 6 bases from J, with 14 bases between. The CDR3 loop is CASSYSHGRTAEAFF. CDR3 nucleotide sequence: TGTGCCAGCAGTTACTCGCACGGGAGAACTGCTGAAGCTTTCTTT.

This clonotype has more than one count but fewer than ten. This chain links TRBV24-1 with TRBJ2-1; maybe TRBD2 (7 bases). The CDR3 runs to 14 residues. V was cut by 9 bases and J by 2 bases, with 13 bases left in between. Germline V gene sequence: CDR1 KGHDR, CDR2 SFDVKD. The CDR3 region is CATSEGGAYNEQFF. The CDR3 nucleotides are TGTGCCACCTCCGAGGGGGGGGCCTACAATGAGCAGTTCTTC.

This sequence joins TRBV9 and TRBJ2-1; D might be TRBD1 (5 bases). The germline V gene has CDR1 SGDLS and CDR2 YYNGEE. Trimming took off 2 bases at V and 4 bases at J, with 13 bases between the two ends. This CDR3 has 15 residues. The CDR3 DNA follows: TGTGCCAGCAGCGTGGGTACAGGTGGATACAATGAGCAGTTCTTC. Amino acids: CASSVGTGGYNEQFF.

This rearrangement joins TRBV12-3 or TRBV12-4 to TRBJ1-2, with D possibly being TRBD1 (5 bases). This CDR3 has 12 residues. The germline V and J ends were trimmed by 7 bases and 7 bases, with 13 bases remaining between them. This CDR3 reads CASKGDSFGYTF. The CDR3 DNA reads as TGTGCCAGCAAGGGCGACAGCTTTGGCTACACCTTC.

This chain links TRBV10-3 with TRBJ1-1; D not resolved. CDR3 length equals 13 residues. The germline CDR1 and CDR2 sequences are ENHRY and SYGVKD. Trimming took off 4 bases at V and 1 base at J, with 7 bases between the two ends. Here the CDR3 reads CAISVAANTEAFF. DNA for the CDR3: TGTGCCATCAGTGTGGCGGCGAACACTGAAGCTTTCTTT.

The genes are TRBV2 and TRBJ1-5, with D tentatively TRBD1 (6 bases). This CDR3 contains 12 residues. The V and J ends lost 5 bases and 7 bases respectively, with 9 bases between them. From germline, CDR1 is SNHLY and CDR2 FYNNEI. The CDR3 sequence: CASSTGRQPQHF. The CDR3 nucleotides are TGTGCCAGCAGTACAGGGAGGCAGCCCCAGCATTTT.

The genes are TRBV7-2 and TRBJ1-5, with 10 bases matching TRBD1. CDR1 and CDR2 from the germline V gene are SGHTA and FQGNSA. V dropped 4 bases and J dropped 2; count of bases not matched to a gene: 2. CDR3 length equals 15 residues. The CDR3 reads CASSWGTGGNQPQHF. In nucleotides, the CDR3 is TGTGCCAGCAGCTGGGGGACAGGGGGCAATCAGCCCCAGCATTTT.

This clonotype showed up many times. This chain joins TRBV3-1 and TRBJ2-7; perhaps TRBD1 as D (6 bases). The CDR3 is 14 residues long. Germline V gene data show CDR1 as LGHDT and CDR2 as YNNKEL (reference sequence). The V end lost 1 base, the J end lost 7 bases, and 14 bases lay between the germline ends. The CDR3 DNA follows: TGTGCCAGCAGCCAAGGGGGGCAGGTCTTTGAGCAGTACTTC. Residues: CASSQGGQVFEQYF.